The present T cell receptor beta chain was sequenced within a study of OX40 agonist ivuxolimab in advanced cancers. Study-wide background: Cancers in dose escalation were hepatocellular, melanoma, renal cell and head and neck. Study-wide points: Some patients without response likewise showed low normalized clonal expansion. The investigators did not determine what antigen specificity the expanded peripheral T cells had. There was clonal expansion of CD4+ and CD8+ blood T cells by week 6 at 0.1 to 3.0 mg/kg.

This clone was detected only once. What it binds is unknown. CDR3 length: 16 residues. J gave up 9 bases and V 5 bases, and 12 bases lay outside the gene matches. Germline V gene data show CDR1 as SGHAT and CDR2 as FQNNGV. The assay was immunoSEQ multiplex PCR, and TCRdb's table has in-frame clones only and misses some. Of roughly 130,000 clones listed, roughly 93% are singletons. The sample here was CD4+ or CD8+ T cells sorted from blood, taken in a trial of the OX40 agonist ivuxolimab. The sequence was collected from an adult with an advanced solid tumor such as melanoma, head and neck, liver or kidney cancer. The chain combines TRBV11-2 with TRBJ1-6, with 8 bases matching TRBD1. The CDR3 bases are TGTGCCAGCAGCCCGGGGGGTCAGGGGGCTAGTTCACCCCTCCACTTT. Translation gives CASSPGGQGASSPLHF.